This T cell receptor (beta chain) was sequenced for a study of regulatory T cells in long-lasting Graves disease. This clonotype was counted ten times or more. Antigen unknown. The junction and the germline gene differ at one end; a read error may be behind it. The time point was: newly diagnosed GD, antithyroid drugs for less than 3 months. PBMC RNA served as the TCR library source. EDTA tubes were used for drawing 8.5 to 9.5 milliliters of peripheral blood. The authors built TCR beta libraries using iRepertoire HTBI primers and Arm-PCR of CDR3 regions. One entry per CDR3 protein, called by TCRdb with MiXCR from the multiplex PCR reads. The profile covers 400,000 to 500,000 distinct CDR3 sequences, with around 17% appearing a single time and roughly 23% taken by the ten largest. Study-level results: Persistent Graves' patients showed reduced TCR diversity versus newly diagnosed patients.

This CDR3 is 13 amino acids long. CDR1 is KGHSH and CDR2 is LQKENI in the germline V gene. This same sample was also part of a study on T cells in Graves' hyperthyroidism and ophthalmopathy.

The material sequenced was peripheral blood mononuclear cells (PBMCs), taken at new diagnosis, from a patient treated with antithyroid drugs. The chain has TRBV18 and TRBJ1-1; the D is unclear. This clonotype was sampled from a woman under 30 with Graves disease. The CDR3 DNA reads TGTGCCAGCTCCCCACATTCGAACACTGAAGCTTTCTTT. Translated, it gives CASSPHSNTEAFF. Using reference TRBV18 and TRBJ1-1 for the parts outside the CDR3, the full variable domain is NAGVMQNPRHLVRRRGQEARLRCSPMKGHSHVYWYRQLPEEGLKFMVYLQKENIIDESGMPKERFSAEFPKEGPSILRIQQVVRGDSAAYFCASSPHSNTEAFFGQGTRLTVV.